The sequence of this T cell receptor beta chain was determined in a study of blood T cells in healthy people across ages. Combining a sample-barcoded 5' primer with a J-beta primer mix, a second PCR ran for roughly 6 to 12 cycles. TCRdb re-analysed the 5' RACE reads in MiXCR, keeping a single row per CDR3 protein. Found here are around 1,000,000 distinct CDR3 sequences, around 25% of them singletons; the top ten hold less than 0.75%. Germline assignment: CDR1 SGHTA and CDR2 FQGNSA. The CDR3 loop spans 13 amino acids. V lost 5 bases and J 2 bases, leaving 10 bases between the germline ends. Study conclusions and caveats: Bulk PBMC profiling left naive and antigen-experienced comparisons inconclusive.

As for this clonotype: What it binds is not known.

These data are also associated with another study on T cells of mothers and their children.

The sample consisted of blood. The chain has TRBV7-2 and TRBJ2-7; TRBD1 might be the D (5 bases). The sequence came from a girl aged 2 to 10 in good health. CDR3 region: CASSPRVAYEQYF. The CDR3, as DNA: TGTGCCAGCAGCCCCAGGGTGGCCTACGAGCAGTACTTC.